This TCR beta chain was observed in a study of cytomegalovirus exposure and HLA in healthy donors. Turning to this clone: Its antigen is still unknown.

Repertoires were generated with immunoSEQ multiplex PCR, while TCRdb's copy carries only in-frame clones and drops some. The sample comprises nearly 110,000 clones, about 87% of which are singletons, and more than 1.5% rests with the top ten. General study points: It was reported that the classifier diagnosed cytomegalovirus status with high specificity and sensitivity in both the original and validation cohorts. Specific recognition of CMV antigens was confirmed in vitro for a few chains (all CMV-associated). Cytomegalovirus association was listed for about 150 TCR beta chains.

Trimming removed 5 bases from V and 7 bases from J, with 13 bases in between. CDR1 is MNHEY, CDR2 SVGAGI, per germline. CDR3 size: 13 residues. Separate from the 666-subject first cohort, the roughly 110-subject validation cohort was the one that the donors belonged to. The sample taken for sequencing was PBMCs. This receptor was taken from a woman under 30 in good health and CMV-seropositive. The rearrangement links TRBV6-5 to TRBJ2-3; D is possibly TRBD1 (5 bases). In DNA, the CDR3 is TGTGCCAGCAGTGCGACCCGACAGTATACGCAGTATTTT. Translation gives CASSATRQYTQYF.